Below, 27 T cell receptor beta chains from the same sample are listed, as sequenced in a study of blood T cell repertoires in COVID-19. The protocol was immunoSEQ multiplex PCR, while the TCRdb copy is restricted to in-frame clones and leaves out a portion. This sample has hundreds of thousands of clones; 85% to 90% occur once, and the top ten carry 2% to 3%. The specimen was PBMCs or T cells enriched from blood (not recorded which). The receptors here all came from a woman under 30 who had recovered from COVID-19.

V is TRBV6-5 and J is TRBJ1-5; possible D gene TRBD1, 6 bases. Trimming took off 2 bases at V and 4 bases at J, with 6 bases between the two ends. CDR1 is MNHEY and CDR2 is SVGAGI in the germline V gene. The CDR3 extends over 13 amino acids. The CDR3 here is CASSYDRNQPQHF. CDR3 nucleotide sequence: TGTGCCAGCAGTTACGACAGGAATCAGCCCCAGCATTTT.

The chain is built from TRBV10-1 and TRBJ2-3; no reliable D call. The germline CDR1 and CDR2 sequences are WNHNN and SYGVQD (reference sequence). The CDR3 has 16 residues. V was clipped by 6 bases and J by 2 bases, with 18 bases between them. As DNA, the CDR3 is TGCGCCAGCAGCTATTCTAGTGATCGCCTCACAGATACGCAGTATTTT. Translated: CASSYSSDRLTDTQYF.

V is TRBV7-3 and J is TRBJ2-3; 12 positions agree with TRBD2. The CDR3 is 16 amino acids. The ends lost 4 bases at V and 2 bases at J; junction bases unmatched: 4. Germline CDR1 SGHTA, CDR2 FQGTGA. As DNA, the CDR3 is TGTGCCAGCAGCTCCTCTAGCGGGGGGGTCACAGATACGCAGTATTTT. This gives the protein CASSSSSGGVTDTQYF.

The gene calls are TRBV6-2 or TRBV6-3 and TRBJ2-1, with TRBD1 matching over 10 bases. From germline, CDR1 is MNHEY and CDR2 SVGEGT. Trimming took 6 bases from V and 6 from J; bases not matched to a gene: 8. CDR3 length equals 15 residues. Here the CDR3 reads CASSPRTGGRNEQFF. CDR3 nucleotides: TGTGCCAGCAGCCCTCGGACAGGGGGGCGCAATGAGCAGTTCTTC.

J is TRBJ1-2 and V is TRBV27; 8 bases agree with TRBD1. Per the germline V gene, CDR1 is MNHEY and CDR2 is SMNVEV (reference sequence). The CDR3 totals 13 residues. V dropped 3 bases and J dropped 6; count of bases not matched to a gene: 3. The CDR3 region has the DNA TGTGCCAGCAGTTTCAGGGGGCTTAATGGCTACACCTTC. As protein: CASSFRGLNGYTF.

The chain combines TRBV5-1 with TRBJ2-1; D may be TRBD2 (7 bases). The CDR3 extends over 16 amino acids. V was cut by 1 base and J by 8 bases, with 19 bases left in between. Germline values: CDR1 SGHRS, CDR2 YFSETQ. CDR3 DNA: TGCGCCAGCAGCTTGATGATGGCGGGGGCTCAGGATGAGCAGTTCTTC. Its protein is CASSLMMAGAQDEQFF.

Written as DNA, the CDR3 is TGTGCCAGTAGGCTCCCGCAATCAGGGGTGGCTTTCTTT. It translates to CASRLPQSGVAFF. This chain connects TRBV19 to TRBJ1-1; tentative D call: TRBD1 (6 bases). The CDR3 runs 13 residues. Germline-derived CDR1 and CDR2 are LNHDA and SQIVND (reference sequence). Trimming took off 6 bases at V and 11 bases at J, with 19 bases between the two ends. The variable domain in full, completed from reference TRBV19 and TRBJ1-1, reads DGGITQSPKYLFRKEGQNVTLSCEQNLNHDAMYWYRQDPGQGLRLIYYSQIVNDFQKGDIAEGYSVSREKKESFPLTVTSAQKNPTAFYLCASRLPQSGVAFFGQGTRLTVV.

V is TRBV7-2 and J is TRBJ1-5, with a possible D match to TRBD1 (5 bases). Germline CDR1 SGHTA, CDR2 FQGNSA. V lost 4 bases and J lost 0, with 10 bases in between. The CDR3 is made up of 15 amino acids. CDR3 sequence (DNA): TGTGCCAGCAGCTGGGGCAGAGATAGCAATCAGCCCCAGCATTTT. Its translation: CASSWGRDSNQPQHF. Full variable domain (outside the CDR3, taken from reference TRBV7-2 and TRBJ1-5): GAGVSQSPSNKVTEKGKDVELRCDPISGHTALYWYRQSLGQGLEFLIYFQGNSAPDKSGLPSDRFSAERTGGSVSTLTIQRTQQEDSAVYLCASSWGRDSNQPQHFGDGTRLSIL.

This chain joins TRBV6-5 and TRBJ2-1; D may be TRBD2 (7 bases). This CDR3 comprises 16 residues. V was clipped by 1 base and J by 6 bases, with 16 bases between them. Germline CDR1 reads MNHEY; CDR2 reads SVGAGI. CDR3 nucleotides: TGTGCCAGCAGTTACTTCGGGGGGCCCCAGGTCAATGAGCAGTTCTTC. The encoded protein is CASSYFGGPQVNEQFF.

V is TRBV5-6 and J is TRBJ1-3; D might be TRBD1 (5 bases). Between the trimmed V and J ends, which lost 4 bases and 5 bases, there was a span of 7 bases. This CDR3 contains 12 residues. The germline V gene has CDR1 SGHDT and CDR2 YYEEEE. The CDR3 DNA follows: TGTGCCAGCAGCGTGGACAGAAACACCATATATTTT. Its protein is CASSVDRNTIYF.

The V call is TRBV19, the J call TRBJ2-2; D ambiguous. This CDR3 is built from 15 residues. The V gene's germline CDR1 is LNHDA and CDR2 SQIVND (reference sequence). V dropped 6 bases and J dropped 5 bases, with 16 bases sitting between them. Here the CDR3 DNA reads TGTGCCAGTAGCTCACGCGACATATTAACCGGGGAGCTGTTTTTT. Translating gives CASSSRDILTGELFF.

The genes are TRBV7-2 and TRBJ2-1; 7 bases match TRBD1. CDR1 SGHTA and CDR2 FQGNSA come from the germline V gene. The junction had 2 bases not matched to a gene; V was cut back by 1 base and J by 8 bases. This CDR3 is built from 13 residues. Written as DNA, the CDR3 is TGTGCCAGCAGCTTAGACAGGGGCGATGAGCAGTTCTTC. This encodes CASSLDRGDEQFF. The full variable domain, with the rest looked up from reference TRBV7-2 and TRBJ2-1, is GAGVSQSPSNKVTEKGKDVELRCDPISGHTALYWYRQSLGQGLEFLIYFQGNSAPDKSGLPSDRFSAERTGGSVSTLTIQRTQQEDSAVYLCASSLDRGDEQFFGPGTRLTVL.

The CDR3: CASSHRLAGEAHIQYF. In DNA form, the CDR3 reads TGTGCCAGCAGCCACCGACTAGCGGGGGAGGCACACATTCAGTACTTC. The chain joins TRBV3-1 (or the pseudogene TRBV3-2) to TRBJ2-4; 12 bases are shared with TRBD2. V shed 3 bases, J shed 8 bases, and the junction held 8 bases outside the gene matches. CDR3 length equals 16 residues. In germline, CDR1 is LGHDT, CDR2 YNNKEL (reference sequence).

The chain combines TRBV25-1 with TRBJ1-1; TRBD1 matches 8 bases. The V segment lost 3 bases and the J segment 2 bases; nucleotides outside the gene matches: 5. This CDR3 is 15 amino acids long. Germline CDR1 MGHDK, CDR2 SYGVNS. The CDR3 reads CASSDPGQGNTEAFF. The CDR3 coding sequence is TGTGCCAGCAGTGACCCTGGACAGGGCAACACTGAAGCTTTCTTT.

The chain uses TRBV4-1 and TRBJ2-3; a weak D match, TRBD2 (6 bases). This CDR3 is 14 amino acids long. Germline CDR1 and CDR2: MGHRA and YSYEKL. The germline V and J ends were trimmed by 1 base and 9 bases, with 14 bases remaining between them. Written as DNA, the CDR3 is TGCGCCAGCAGCCAAGCCGGGACTGTCGAGACGCAGTATTTT. It is translated as CASSQAGTVETQYF.

V is TRBV5-8 and J is TRBJ1-1; 9 positions agree with TRBD1. V was pared by 5 bases and J by 4 bases, with 6 bases of the junction left unmatched. CDR1 is SGHTS, CDR2 YDEGEE, per germline. The length of the CDR3 is 14 residues. CDR3 coding DNA: TGTGCCAGCAGAAGGACAGGGGAGGTCACTGAAGCTTTCTTT. Translating it yields CASRRTGEVTEAFF. The full variable domain, its missing parts supplied by reference TRBV5-8 and TRBJ1-1, is EAGVTQSPTHLIKTRGQQATLRCSPISGHTSVYWYQQALGLGLQFLLWYDEGEERNRGNFPPRFSGRQFPNYSSELNVNALELEDSALYLCASRRTGEVTEAFFGQGTRLTVV.

CDR3 DNA: TGTGCCAGCAGCCAGGGACAGGTCTTCGGCTACACCTTC. Its protein is CASSQGQVFGYTF. The chain uses TRBV3-1 (or the pseudogene TRBV3-2) and TRBJ1-2; the match to TRBD1 covers 8 bases. J gave up 8 bases and V 3 bases, and 5 bases lay outside the gene matches. The germline CDR1 and CDR2 sequences are LGHDT and YNNKEL (reference sequence). This CDR3 comprises 13 residues.

This chain joins TRBV2 and TRBJ2-1, with TRBD2 matching over 11 bases. The CDR3 is made up of 13 amino acids. V lost 6 bases, J lost 16 bases, and 11 bases stayed unmatched. CDR1 is SNHLY and CDR2 is FYNNEI in the germline V gene. The DNA for the CDR3 is TGTGCCAGCAGACCGGCTGTAGCGGGGGGGCTATTCTTC. Encoded protein: CASRPAVAGGLFF. The full variable domain, completed using reference TRBV2 and TRBJ2-1, is EPEVTQTPSHQVTQMGQEVILRCVPISNHLYFYWYRQILGQKVEFLVSFYNNEISEKSEIFDDQFSVERPDGSNFTLKIRSTKLEDSAMYFCASRPAVAGGLFFGPGTRLTVL.

The chain links TRBV10-3 to TRBJ2-5; D gene unclear. Germline loops: CDR1 ENHRY, CDR2 SYGVKD. CDR3 size: 14 residues. Trimming removed 3 bases at V and 1 base at J, with 9 bases between. CDR3 DNA sequence: TGTGCCATCAGTGACTTCGACTCCCAAGAGACCCAGTACTTC. Translation: CAISDFDSQETQYF.

This clone was seen ten or more times. The chain is built from TRBV27 and TRBJ2-3, with D maybe TRBD2 (6 bases). V was shortened by 5 bases and J by 5 bases, with 20 bases between the two germline ends. Germline CDR1 and CDR2: MNHEY and SMNVEV (reference sequence). This CDR3 spans 16 amino acids. CDR3 residues: CASSLYAGDLVDTQYF. CDR3 DNA sequence: TGTGCCAGCAGTCTCTACGCCGGGGACTTGGTAGATACGCAGTATTTT.

This clone was seen once. CDR3 protein: CASSQAAGTGYAFF. The CDR3 region has the DNA TGTGCCAGCAGCCAAGCGGCCGGGACAGGGTATGCTTTCTTT. The chain joins TRBV14 to TRBJ1-1; 9 bases are a match to TRBD1. J gave up 11 bases and V 1 base, and 8 bases lay outside the gene matches. The CDR3 extends over 14 amino acids. CDR1 is SGHDN and CDR2 is FVKESK in the germline V gene.

The rearrangement links TRBV19 to TRBJ1-1; 7 bases map to TRBD1. This CDR3 is built from 15 residues. V shed 9 bases, J shed 3 bases, and the junction held 13 bases outside the gene matches. Germline CDR1 LNHDA, CDR2 SQIVND (reference sequence). CDR3 region: CASQDRKRGDTEAFF. The DNA for the CDR3 is TGTGCCAGCCAGGACAGGAAGAGGGGGGACACTGAAGCTTTCTTT.

The rearrangement uses TRBV7-3 and TRBJ2-2; maybe TRBD2 (5 bases). The CDR3 is 13 residues long. The germline CDR1 and CDR2 sequences are SGHTA and FQGTGA. V was shortened by 5 bases and J by 4 bases, with 8 bases between the two germline ends. CDR3 in amino acids: CASSRTGTGELFF. CDR3 in DNA: TGTGCCAGCAGCCGGACTGGCACCGGGGAGCTGTTTTTT. Looking up the rest from reference TRBV7-3 and TRBJ2-2 gives the full variable domain: GAGVSQTPSNKVTEKGKYVELRCDPISGHTALYWYRQSLGQGPEFLIYFQGTGAADDSGLPNDRFFAVRPEGSVSTLKIQRTERGDSAVYLCASSRTGTGELFFGEGSRLTVL.

The V call is TRBV10-2, the J call TRBJ2-1; the match to TRBD2 covers 10 bases. Per germline, CDR1 WSHSY and CDR2 SAAADI. V dropped 4 bases and J dropped 2; count of bases not matched to a gene: 2. There are 15 residues in the CDR3. CDR3 bases: TGCGCCAGCAGTGCCCTAGCGGGGGCCTACAATGAGCAGTTCTTC. Translating gives CASSALAGAYNEQFF.

The chain combines TRBV5-1 with TRBJ2-5, with D possibly being TRBD1 (5 bases). Germline CDR1 is SGHRS and CDR2 is YFSETQ. Deletions cut 2 bases from V and 1 base from J, with 15 bases between. The CDR3 is made up of 16 amino acids. The CDR3 reads CASSLSPGGAQETQYF. In DNA, the CDR3 is TGCGCCAGCAGCTTAAGTCCCGGTGGGGCCCAAGAGACCCAGTACTTC.

This clone turned up a few times. This chain connects TRBV6-5 to TRBJ1-1; no clear D gene. Deletions cut 4 bases from V and 11 bases from J, with 11 bases between. This CDR3 is built from 11 residues. Germline assignment: CDR1 MNHEY and CDR2 SVGAGI. Here the CDR3 DNA reads TGTGCCAGCAGTTCGGGTATAACGGCTTTCTTT. Protein: CASSSGITAFF.

This clone was seen just once. The chain recombines TRBV10-3 with TRBJ2-1; 9 bases are shared with TRBD1. Germline CDR1 is ENHRY and CDR2 is SYGVKD. The CDR3 has 17 amino acids. The V segment lost 11 bases and the J segment 10 bases; nucleotides outside the gene matches: 24. The CDR3 sequence: CAFQAEATGGKGREQFF. CDR3 bases: TGTGCCTTCCAAGCGGAGGCCACAGGGGGCAAAGGTAGGGAGCAGTTCTTC.